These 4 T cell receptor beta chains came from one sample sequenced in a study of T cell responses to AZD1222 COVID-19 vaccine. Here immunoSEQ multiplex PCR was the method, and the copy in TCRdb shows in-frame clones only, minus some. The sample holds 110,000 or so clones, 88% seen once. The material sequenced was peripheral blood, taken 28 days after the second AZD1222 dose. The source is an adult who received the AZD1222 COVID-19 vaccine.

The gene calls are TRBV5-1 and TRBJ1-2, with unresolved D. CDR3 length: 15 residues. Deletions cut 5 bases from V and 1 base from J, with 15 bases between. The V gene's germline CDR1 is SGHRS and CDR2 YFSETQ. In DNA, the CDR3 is TGCGCCAGCAGGTCTAACGCAGGCAATAACTATGGCTACACCTTC. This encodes CASRSNAGNNYGYTF. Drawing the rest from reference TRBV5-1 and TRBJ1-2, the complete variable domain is KAGVTQTPRYLIKTRGQQVTLSCSPISGHRSVSWYQQTPGQGLQFLFEYFSETQRNKGNFPGRFSGRQFSNSRSEMNVSTLELGDSALYLCASRSNAGNNYGYTFGSGTRLTVV.

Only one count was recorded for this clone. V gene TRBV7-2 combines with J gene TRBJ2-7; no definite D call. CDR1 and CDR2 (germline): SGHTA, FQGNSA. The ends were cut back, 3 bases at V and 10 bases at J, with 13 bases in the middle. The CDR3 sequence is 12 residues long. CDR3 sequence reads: CASSFERQLQYF. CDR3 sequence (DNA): TGTGCCAGCAGCTTCGAACGACAACTTCAGTACTTC. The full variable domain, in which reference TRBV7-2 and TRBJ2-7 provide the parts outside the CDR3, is GAGVSQSPSNKVTEKGKDVELRCDPISGHTALYWYRQSLGQGLEFLIYFQGNSAPDKSGLPSDRFSAERTGGSVSTLTIQRTQQEDSAVYLCASSFERQLQYFGPGTRLTVT.

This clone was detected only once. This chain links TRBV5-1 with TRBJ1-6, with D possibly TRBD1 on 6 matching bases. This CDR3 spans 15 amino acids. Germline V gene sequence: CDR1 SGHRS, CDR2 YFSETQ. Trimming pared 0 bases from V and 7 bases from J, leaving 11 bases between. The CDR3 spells CASSLAGDPNSPLHF. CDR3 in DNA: TGCGCCAGCAGCTTGGCAGGGGACCCGAATTCACCCCTCCACTTT. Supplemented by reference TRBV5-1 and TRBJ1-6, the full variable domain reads KAGVTQTPRYLIKTRGQQVTLSCSPISGHRSVSWYQQTPGQGLQFLFEYFSETQRNKGNFPGRFSGRQFSNSRSEMNVSTLELGDSALYLCASSLAGDPNSPLHFGNGTRLTVT.

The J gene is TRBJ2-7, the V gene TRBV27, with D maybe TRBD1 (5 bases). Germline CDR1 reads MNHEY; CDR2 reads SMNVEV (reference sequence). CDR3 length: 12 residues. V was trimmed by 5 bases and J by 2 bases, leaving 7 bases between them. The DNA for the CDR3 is TGTGCCAGCAGTAAGGGGCCCTACGAGCAGTACTTC. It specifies CASSKGPYEQYF.